A single sample gave rise to the 20 T cell receptor beta chains below, sequenced in a study of siplizumab effects on memory and regulatory T cells. Assay: immunoSEQ multiplex PCR; the TCRdb copy retains only in-frame clones and omits some. The sample has about 100,000 clones; about nine tenths are singletons. Sequencing was carried out using CD4+ T cells sorted from blood. The receptors shown here come from a human donor in good health.

The chain carries TRBV7-8 and TRBJ1-6; D is perhaps TRBD1 (5 bases). The CDR3 runs 14 residues. The V end was cut by 4 bases, the J end by 6 bases, with 10 bases between. Germline V gene lookup returns CDR1 SGHVS and CDR2 FQNEAQ. Written as DNA, the CDR3 is TGTGCCAGCAGCTCCCCCGGGGGTAATTCACCCCTCCACTTT. Translating gives CASSSPGGNSPLHF. Looking up the rest from reference TRBV7-8 and TRBJ1-6 gives the full variable domain: GAGVSQSPRYKVAKRGQDVALRCDPISGHVSLFWYQQALGQGPEFLTYFQNEAQLDKSGLPSDRFFAERPEGSVSTLKIQRTQQEDSAVYLCASSSPGGNSPLHFGNGTRLTVT.

The chain employs TRBV28 and TRBJ1-2, with D maybe TRBD1 (6 bases). V was cut by 6 bases and J by 2 bases, with 19 bases left in between. The germline gives CDR1 MDHEN, CDR2 SYDVKM. This CDR3 is built from 16 residues. CDR3 nucleotides: TGTGCCAGCAGCCCATTAGGGCAGGGGCTGAACTATGGCTACACCTTC. Translation: CASSPLGQGLNYGYTF.

The chain carries TRBV10-3 and TRBJ1-1; D ambiguous. This CDR3 comprises 15 residues. V was shortened by 2 bases and J by 1 base, with 11 bases between the two germline ends. Looked up from germline, CDR1 is ENHRY and CDR2 is SYGVKD. CDR3 nucleotide sequence: TGTGCCATCAGTGAGGGAATCTCAGAGAACACTGAAGCTTTCTTT. Protein sequence: CAISEGISENTEAFF.

On this clone: The same CDR3 is also encoded by other DNA sequences in this sample. The V gene is TRBV10-3, the J gene TRBJ1-1; tentatively, D is TRBD1 (6 bases). This CDR3 comprises 13 residues. CDR1 is ENHRY and CDR2 is SYGVKD in the germline V gene. V was trimmed by 4 bases and J by 1 base, leaving 7 bases between them. This CDR3 reads CAISGTANTEAFF. The CDR3 coding sequence is TGTGCCATCAGTGGGACAGCGAACACTGAAGCTTTCTTT.

The chain is built from TRBV23-1 and TRBJ2-7, with D tentatively TRBD2 (5 bases). TRBV23-1 is noted as an ORF with a role that remains uncertain. The CDR3 runs 14 residues. The V end lost 2 bases, the J end lost 1 base, and 9 bases lay between the germline ends. The CDR3 DNA is TGCGCCAGCAGTCAAGTCAGCGGATCCTACGAGCAGTACTTC. This encodes CASSQVSGSYEQYF.

V is TRBV10-3 and J is TRBJ2-2; TRBD2 aligns across 11 bases. CDR1 ENHRY and CDR2 SYGVKD come from the germline V gene. Trimming took 2 bases from V and 6 from J; bases not matched to a gene: 8. The CDR3 runs to 17 residues. CDR3 in DNA: TGTGCCATCAGTGAGATGGTAGCGGGGGGGCCCGCCGGGGAGCTGTTTTTT. It specifies CAISEMVAGGPAGELFF.

The V and J genes are TRBV9 and TRBJ2-5; possible D gene TRBD1, 5 bases. The J call may be incorrect, as the DNA end agrees better with TRBJ2-7. Per germline, CDR1 SGDLS and CDR2 YYNGEE. The CDR3 runs 14 residues. The CDR3 region is CASSNAGPNYEQYF. The CDR3 DNA sequence: TGTGCCAGCAGCAATGCAGGGCCCAACTACGAGCAGTACTTC.

J is TRBJ1-5 and V is TRBV5-4; the match to TRBD1 covers 9 bases. The CDR3 runs to 15 residues. Germline CDR1 is SGHNT and CDR2 is YYREEE (reference sequence). J lost 3 bases, V lost 4 bases, and 5 bases had no gene match. The CDR3 DNA is TGTGCCAGCAGCACAGGGGGCGAGGACAATCAGCCCCAGCATTTT. This translates into CASSTGGEDNQPQHF.

This sequence joins TRBV6-5 and TRBJ1-1, with 9 bases that match TRBD1. CDR3 length: 12 amino acids. Trimming cost V 7 bases and J 4 bases; bases outside gene matches: 1. From germline, CDR1 is MNHEY and CDR2 SVGAGI. In DNA form, the CDR3 reads TGTGCCAGCAAGACAGGGGGCACTGAAGCTTTCTTT. It is translated as CASKTGGTEAFF.

The chain combines TRBV28 with TRBJ1-1, with TRBD1 matching 10 bases. The ends lost 7 bases at V and 3 bases at J; junction bases unmatched: 8. The CDR3 has 15 residues. The germline V gene has CDR1 MDHEN and CDR2 SYDVKM. The CDR3 loop is CASTVVGTGDTEAFF. The CDR3, as DNA: TGTGCCAGCACCGTTGTAGGGACAGGGGACACTGAAGCTTTCTTT.

The rearrangement joins TRBV19 to TRBJ2-3; 10 positions match TRBD1. The CDR3 is made up of 13 amino acids. CDR1 is LNHDA, CDR2 SQIVND, per germline (reference sequence). J gave up 5 bases and V 8 bases, and 4 bases lay outside the gene matches. The CDR3 DNA reads TGTGCCAGTCGGGACAGGGGTGAAGATACGCAGTATTTT. Translation: CASRDRGEDTQYF.

The chain joins TRBV5-6 to TRBJ2-4; 7 positions match TRBD2. Germline values: CDR1 SGHDT, CDR2 YYEEEE. V lost 4 bases and J lost 1; bases outside the gene matches: 2. There are 14 residues in the CDR3. The CDR3 reads CASSPRGAKNIQYF. The CDR3 coding sequence is TGTGCCAGCAGCCCGCGGGGGGCCAAAAACATTCAGTACTTC.

This chain uses TRBV15 with TRBJ1-5; unclear D gene. CDR3 size: 13 residues. Germline loops: CDR1 LNHNV, CDR2 YYDKDF (reference sequence). Trimming cost V 0 bases and J 7 bases, with 7 bases left between them. In nucleotides, the CDR3 is TGTGCCACCAGCAGAGAGTCGGGGCAGCCCCAGCATTTT. It codes for CATSRESGQPQHF.

This chain links TRBV5-1 with TRBJ2-3; D is possibly TRBD1 or TRBD2 (6 bases each). V lost 1 base to trimming and J lost 3 bases, with 15 bases between them. Looked up from germline, CDR1 is SGHRS and CDR2 is YFSETQ. The CDR3 sequence is 16 residues long. The CDR3 region is CASSLNVGGGTDTQYF. CDR3 DNA: TGCGCCAGCAGCTTGAATGTCGGGGGCGGGACAGATACGCAGTATTTT.

This clone was observed a few times. This chain uses TRBV7-2 with TRBJ2-1, with D perhaps matching TRBD1 or TRBD2 (5 bases each). The V end lost 1 base, the J end lost 10 bases, and 23 bases lay between the germline ends. There are 17 residues in the CDR3. In germline, CDR1 is SGHTA, CDR2 FQGNSA. In DNA, the CDR3 is TGTGCCAGCAGCTTAGAGTTCGGTCCAGGAAACCGGGGCGAGCAGTTCTTC. This translates into CASSLEFGPGNRGEQFF.

The rearrangement links TRBV5-1 to TRBJ1-3, with no clear D. The germline gives CDR1 SGHRS, CDR2 YFSETQ. The CDR3 is made up of 14 amino acids. The V end lost 7 bases, the J end lost 0 bases, and 11 bases lay between the germline ends. CDR3 nucleotide sequence: TGCGCCAGCGGAACCGAACCCTCTGGAAACACCATATATTTT. Protein sequence: CASGTEPSGNTIYF.

This chain joins TRBV28 and TRBJ2-3; TRBD1 might be the D (5 bases). Germline CDR1 MDHEN, CDR2 SYDVKM. The V end was cut by 5 bases, the J end by 0 bases, with 18 bases between. The CDR3 covers 17 residues. This CDR3 is CASSPYAQGSSTDTQYF. The CDR3, as DNA: TGTGCCAGCAGTCCATATGCTCAGGGTTCTAGCACAGATACGCAGTATTTT.

The chain combines TRBV7-3 with TRBJ1-2, with 9 bases that match TRBD1. V shed 5 bases and J 8 bases; nucleotides not matched to a gene: 6. This CDR3 spans 13 amino acids. Per the germline V gene, CDR1 is SGHTA and CDR2 is FQGTGA. DNA of the CDR3: TGTGCCAGCAGCCCCGGGACAGGGAGCGGCTACACCTTC. Protein: CASSPGTGSGYTF.

V and J are TRBV21-1 and TRBJ2-7; the DNA was not compared with TRBD1, the D call given in the table. TRBV21-1 is a listed pseudogene. The CDR3 has 13 residues. The CDR3 sequence: CATRQGVSYEQYF. For the CDR3, the DNA is TGTGCCACCCGACAGGGGGTAAGCTACGAGCAGTACTTC.

The genes are TRBV6-1 and TRBJ1-1; TRBD1 matches at 7 bases. The V gene end was trimmed by 6 bases and the J gene end by 3 bases; junction bases not matched to a gene: 4. CDR3 length: 13 amino acids. Germline V gene lookup returns CDR1 MNHNS and CDR2 SASEGT. CDR3 in amino acids: CASSPTGDTEAFF. The CDR3 bases are TGTGCCAGCAGCCCAACAGGGGACACTGAAGCTTTCTTT.